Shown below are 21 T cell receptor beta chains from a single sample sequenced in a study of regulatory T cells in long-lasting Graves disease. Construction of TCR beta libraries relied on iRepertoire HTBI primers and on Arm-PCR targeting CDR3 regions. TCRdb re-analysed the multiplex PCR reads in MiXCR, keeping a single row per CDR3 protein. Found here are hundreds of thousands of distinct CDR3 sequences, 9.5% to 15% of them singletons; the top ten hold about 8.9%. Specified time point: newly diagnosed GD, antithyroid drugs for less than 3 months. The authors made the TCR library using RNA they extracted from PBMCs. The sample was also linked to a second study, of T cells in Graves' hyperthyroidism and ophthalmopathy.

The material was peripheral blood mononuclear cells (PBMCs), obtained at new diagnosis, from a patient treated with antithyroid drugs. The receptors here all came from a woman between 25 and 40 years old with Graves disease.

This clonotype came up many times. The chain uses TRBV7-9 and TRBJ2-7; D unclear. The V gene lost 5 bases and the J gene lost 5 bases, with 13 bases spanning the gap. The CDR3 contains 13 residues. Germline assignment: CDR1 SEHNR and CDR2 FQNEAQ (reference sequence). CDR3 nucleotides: TGTGCCAGCAGCCTGCCTCAGGCTAACGAGCAGTACTTC. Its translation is CASSLPQANEQYF.

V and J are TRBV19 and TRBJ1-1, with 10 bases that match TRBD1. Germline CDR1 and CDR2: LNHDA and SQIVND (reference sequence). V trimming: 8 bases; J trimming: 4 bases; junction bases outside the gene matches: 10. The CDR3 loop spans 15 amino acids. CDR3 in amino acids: CASGVGTGDRTEAFF. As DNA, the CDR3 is TGTGCCAGTGGAGTTGGGACAGGGGACCGCACTGAAGCTTTCTTT.

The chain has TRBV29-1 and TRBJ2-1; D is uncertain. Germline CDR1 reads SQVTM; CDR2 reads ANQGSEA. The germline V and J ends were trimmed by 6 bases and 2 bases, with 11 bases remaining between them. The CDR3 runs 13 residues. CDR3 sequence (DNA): TGCAGCGTCGTGACGCGGACCTACAATGAGCAGTTCTTC. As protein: CSVVTRTYNEQFF.

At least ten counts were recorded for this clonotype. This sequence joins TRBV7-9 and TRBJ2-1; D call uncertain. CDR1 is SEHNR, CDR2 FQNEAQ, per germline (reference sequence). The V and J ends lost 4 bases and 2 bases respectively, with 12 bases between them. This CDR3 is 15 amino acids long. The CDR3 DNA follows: TGTGCCAGCAGCTCGACACGGTCCACCTACAATGAGCAGTTCTTC. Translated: CASSSTRSTYNEQFF. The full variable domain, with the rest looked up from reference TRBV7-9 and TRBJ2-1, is DTGVSQNPRHKITKRGQNVTFRCDPISEHNRLYWYRQTLGQGPEFLTYFQNEAQLEKSRLLSDRFSAERPKGSFSTLEIQRTEQGDSAMYLCASSSTRSTYNEQFFGPGTRLTVL.

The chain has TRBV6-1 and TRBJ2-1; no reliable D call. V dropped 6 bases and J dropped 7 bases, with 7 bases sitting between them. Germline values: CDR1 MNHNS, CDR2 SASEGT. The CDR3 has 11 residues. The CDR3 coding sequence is TGTGCCAGCAGGGGGAAAAATGAGCAGTTCTTC. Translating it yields CASRGKNEQFF.

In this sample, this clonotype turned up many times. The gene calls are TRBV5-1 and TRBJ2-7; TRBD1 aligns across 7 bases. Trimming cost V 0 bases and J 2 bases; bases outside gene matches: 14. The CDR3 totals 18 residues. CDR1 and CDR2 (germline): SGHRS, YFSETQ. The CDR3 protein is CASSLGRGVWDRPYEQYF. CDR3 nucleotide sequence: TGCGCCAGCAGCTTGGGTCGCGGAGTTTGGGACAGACCCTACGAGCAGTACTTC.

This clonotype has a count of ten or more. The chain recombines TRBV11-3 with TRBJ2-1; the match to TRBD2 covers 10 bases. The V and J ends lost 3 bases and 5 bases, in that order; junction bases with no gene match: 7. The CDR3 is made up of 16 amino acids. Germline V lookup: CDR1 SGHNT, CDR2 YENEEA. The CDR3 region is CASSFSGLAGDNEQFF. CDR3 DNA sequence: TGTGCCAGCAGCTTCAGTGGTCTAGCGGGGGACAATGAGCAGTTCTTC.

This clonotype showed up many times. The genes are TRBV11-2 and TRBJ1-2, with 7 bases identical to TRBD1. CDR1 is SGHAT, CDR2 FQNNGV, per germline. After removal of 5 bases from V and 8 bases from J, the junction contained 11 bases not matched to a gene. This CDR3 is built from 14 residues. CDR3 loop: CASSLLRTGDGYTF. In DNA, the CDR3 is TGTGCCAGCAGCCTTTTACGGACAGGCGACGGCTACACCTTC.

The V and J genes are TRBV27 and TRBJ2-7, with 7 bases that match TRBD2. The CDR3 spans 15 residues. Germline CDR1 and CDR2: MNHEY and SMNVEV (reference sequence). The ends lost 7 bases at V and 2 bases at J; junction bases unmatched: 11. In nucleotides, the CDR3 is TGTGCCAGCAAACCCAGGGCTAGCGGTACCTACGAGCAGTACTTC. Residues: CASKPRASGTYEQYF.

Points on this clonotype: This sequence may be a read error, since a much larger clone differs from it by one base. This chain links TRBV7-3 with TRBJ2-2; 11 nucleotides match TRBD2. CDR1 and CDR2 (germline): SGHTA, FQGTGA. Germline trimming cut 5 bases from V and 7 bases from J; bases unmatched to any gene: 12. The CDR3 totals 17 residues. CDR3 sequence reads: CASSRSRNSGRVGELFF. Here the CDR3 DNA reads TGTGCCAGCAGCAGAAGTAGGAATAGCGGGAGGGTCGGGGAGCTGTTTTTT.

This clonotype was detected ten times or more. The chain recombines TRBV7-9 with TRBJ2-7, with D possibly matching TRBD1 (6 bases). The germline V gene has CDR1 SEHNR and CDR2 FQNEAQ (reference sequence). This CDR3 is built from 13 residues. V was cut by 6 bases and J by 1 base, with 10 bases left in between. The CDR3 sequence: CASRPTGSYEQYF. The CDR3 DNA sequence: TGTGCCAGCAGACCAACAGGGTCCTACGAGCAGTACTTC.

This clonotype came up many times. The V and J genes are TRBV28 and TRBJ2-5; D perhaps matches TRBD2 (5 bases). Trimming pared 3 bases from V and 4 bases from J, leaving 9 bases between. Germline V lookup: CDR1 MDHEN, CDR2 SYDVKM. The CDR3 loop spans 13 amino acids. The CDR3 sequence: CASSFGLSETQYF. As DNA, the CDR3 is TGTGCCAGCAGTTTCGGACTCTCAGAGACCCAGTACTTC.

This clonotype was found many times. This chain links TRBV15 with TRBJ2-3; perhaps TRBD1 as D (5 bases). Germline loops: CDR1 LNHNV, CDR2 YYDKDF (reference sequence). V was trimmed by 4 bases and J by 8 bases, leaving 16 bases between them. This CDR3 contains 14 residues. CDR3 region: CATSTGFRAFTQYF. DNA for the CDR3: TGTGCCACCAGCACAGGGTTTCGCGCTTTTACGCAGTATTTT. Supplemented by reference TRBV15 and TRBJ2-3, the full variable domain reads DAMVIQNPRYQVTQFGKPVTLSCSQTLNHNVMYWYQQKSSQAPKLLFHYYDKDFNNEADTPDNFQSRRPNTSFCFLDIRSPGLGDTAMYLCATSTGFRAFTQYFGPGTRLTVL.

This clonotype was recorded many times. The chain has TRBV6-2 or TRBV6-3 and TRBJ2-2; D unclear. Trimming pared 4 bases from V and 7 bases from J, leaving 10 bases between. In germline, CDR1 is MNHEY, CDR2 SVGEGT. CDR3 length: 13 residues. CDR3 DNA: TGTGCCAGCAGTTCTAGATCGTACGGGGAGCTGTTTTTT. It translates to CASSSRSYGELFF.

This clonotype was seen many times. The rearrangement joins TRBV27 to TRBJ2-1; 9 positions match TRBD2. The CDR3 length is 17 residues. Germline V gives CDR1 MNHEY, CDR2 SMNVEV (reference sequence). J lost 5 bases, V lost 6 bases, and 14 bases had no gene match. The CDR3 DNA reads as TGTGCCAGCAGCTTTGATACGCGACTAGCGGTGAACAATGAGCAGTTCTTC. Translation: CASSFDTRLAVNNEQFF.

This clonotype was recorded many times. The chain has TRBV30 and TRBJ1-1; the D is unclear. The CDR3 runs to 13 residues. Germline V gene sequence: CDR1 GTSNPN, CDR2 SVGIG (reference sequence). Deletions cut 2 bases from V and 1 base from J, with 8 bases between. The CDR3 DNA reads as TGTGCCTGGAGTCATCTGGGGAACACTGAAGCTTTCTTT. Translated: CAWSHLGNTEAFF.

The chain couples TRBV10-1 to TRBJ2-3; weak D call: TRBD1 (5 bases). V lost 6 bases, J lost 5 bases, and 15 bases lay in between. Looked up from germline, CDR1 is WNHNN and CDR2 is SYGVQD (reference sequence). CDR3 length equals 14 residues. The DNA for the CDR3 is TGCGCCAGCAGCCCAGGGTGGATAGGAGATACGCAGTATTTT. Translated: CASSPGWIGDTQYF.

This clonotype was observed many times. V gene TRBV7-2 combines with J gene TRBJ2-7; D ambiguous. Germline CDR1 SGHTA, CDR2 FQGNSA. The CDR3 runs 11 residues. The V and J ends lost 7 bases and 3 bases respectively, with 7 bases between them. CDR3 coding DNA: TGTGCCAGCACCTCATACTACGAGCAGTACTTC. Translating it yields CASTSYYEQYF.

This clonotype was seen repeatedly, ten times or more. The CDR3 sequence: CASSFGLTKGYTF. CDR3 sequence (DNA): TGTGCCAGCAGTTTTGGGTTGACAAAAGGCTACACCTTC. This chain connects TRBV28 to TRBJ1-2; D remains unclear. V was shortened by 3 bases and J by 8 bases, with 13 bases between the two germline ends. Germline CDR1 and CDR2: MDHEN and SYDVKM. The CDR3 spans 13 residues.

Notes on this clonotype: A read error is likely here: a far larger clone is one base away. CDR3 region: CASSTPAGTPSYEQFF. CDR3 nucleotides: TGTGCCAGCAGTACACCGGCCGGGACACCTTCCTACGAGCAGTTCTTC. The chain joins TRBV28 to TRBJ2-1, with D possibly being TRBD1 (6 bases). Trimming left V 5 bases short and J 10 bases short, with 24 bases between. This CDR3 is 16 amino acids long. The V gene's germline CDR1 is MDHEN and CDR2 SYDVKM.

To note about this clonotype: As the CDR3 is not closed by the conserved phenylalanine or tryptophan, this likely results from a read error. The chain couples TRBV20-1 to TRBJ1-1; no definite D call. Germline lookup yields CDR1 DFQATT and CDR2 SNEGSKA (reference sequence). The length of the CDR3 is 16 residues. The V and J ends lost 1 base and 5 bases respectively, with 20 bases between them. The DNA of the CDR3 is TGCAGTGCTAGAGTAGTTCTCGCCGCAATGGGGACTGAAGCTTTCCTT. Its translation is CSARVVLAAMGTEAFL.